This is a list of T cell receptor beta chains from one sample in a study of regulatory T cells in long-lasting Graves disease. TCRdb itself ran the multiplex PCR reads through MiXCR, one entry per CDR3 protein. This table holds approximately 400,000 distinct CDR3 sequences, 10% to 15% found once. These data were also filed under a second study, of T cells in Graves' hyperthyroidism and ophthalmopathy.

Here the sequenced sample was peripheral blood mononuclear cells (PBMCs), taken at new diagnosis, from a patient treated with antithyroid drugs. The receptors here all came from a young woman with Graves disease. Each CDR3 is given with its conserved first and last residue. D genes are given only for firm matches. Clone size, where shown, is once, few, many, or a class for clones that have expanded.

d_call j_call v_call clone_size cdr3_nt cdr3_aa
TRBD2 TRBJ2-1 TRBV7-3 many TGTGCCAGCAGCTCGAAACTAGCGGGAGCCTACAATGAGCAGTTCTTC CASSSKLAGAYNEQFF
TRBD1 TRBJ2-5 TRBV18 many TGTGCCAGCTCACCGACAGGGTTTGAGACCCAGTACTTC CASSPTGFETQYF
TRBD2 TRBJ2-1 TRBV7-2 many TGTGCCAGCAGCTTAGCGCTGGCGGGGGGTCATAATGAGCAGTTCTTC CASSLALAGGHNEQFF
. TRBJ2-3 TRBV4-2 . TGTGCCACCCCTGGGACAACACACACAGATACGCAGTATTTT CATPGTTHTDTQYF
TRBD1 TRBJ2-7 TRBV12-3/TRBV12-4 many TGTGCCACTAGACAGGGCTCCTACGAGCAGTACTTC CATRQGSYEQYF
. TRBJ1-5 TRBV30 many TGTGCCTGGAGTGTAGGTTGGGGGGGCAATCAGCCCCAGCATTTT CAWSVGWGGNQPQHF
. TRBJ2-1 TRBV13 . TGTGCCAGCAGCTTACAAGGGGCCAATGAGCAGTTCTTC CASSLQGANEQFF
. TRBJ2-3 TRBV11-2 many TGTGCCAGCAGCGCTATACCGGGACAAATCACAGATACGCAGTATTTT CASSAIPGQITDTQYF
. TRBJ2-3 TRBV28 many TGTGCCAGCAGTCGTAGCGGTTGGACCACAGATACGCAGTATTTT CASSRSGWTTDTQYF
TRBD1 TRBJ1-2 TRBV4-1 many TGCGCCAGCAGCCAAGTCAGGGGGCGCCTCTATGGCTACACCTTC CASSQVRGRLYGYTF
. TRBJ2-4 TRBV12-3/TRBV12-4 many TGTGCCAGCACCTCGGGGCGGGTACGGAACATTCAGTACTTC CASTSGRVRNIQYF
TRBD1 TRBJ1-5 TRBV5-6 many TGTGCCAGCAGAAGGGGACAGGGGATGAATCAGCCCCAGCATTTT CASRRGQGMNQPQHF
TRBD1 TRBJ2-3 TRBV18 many TGTGCCAGCTCGCCTCAGACAGGGGGTAGCACAGATACGCAGTATTTT CASSPQTGGSTDTQYF
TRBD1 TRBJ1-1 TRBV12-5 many TGTGCTAGTGGCCCGACAGGGGGCTTCACTGAAGCTTTCTTT CASGPTGGFTEAFF
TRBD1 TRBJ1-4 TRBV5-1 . TGCGCCAGCAGCTTGGAAGGGGGCGGCCCTAATGAAAAACTGTTTTTT CASSLEGGGPNEKLFF
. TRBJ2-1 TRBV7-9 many TGTGCCAGCAGCGTTCCGGGACAACCCTACAATGAGCAGTTCTTC CASSVPGQPYNEQFF
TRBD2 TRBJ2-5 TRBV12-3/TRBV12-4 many TGTGCCAGCAGTTTAGTCCTCTACGGGGGGGCGAAAAAGCGGGAGACCCAGTACTTC CASSLVLYGGAKKRETQYF
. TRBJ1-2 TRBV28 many TGTGCCAGCAGCCATCCAGCCGGGACAAGACAAACCCCCTTCCGAGGCTACACCTTC CASSHPAGTRQTPFRGYTF
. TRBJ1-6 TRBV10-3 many TGTGCCATCAGTGACCCCCACGGGGGGAGAATGGGATCACCCCTCCACTTT CAISDPHGGRMGSPLHF
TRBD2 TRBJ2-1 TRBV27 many TGTGCCAGCAGGGGACTAGTCCCCGATGAGCAGTTCTTC CASRGLVPDEQFF
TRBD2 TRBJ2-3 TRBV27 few TGTGCCAGCAGGGCCGGGACTAGCGGGATCGTACTCACAGATACGCAGTATTTT CASRAGTSGIVLTDTQYF
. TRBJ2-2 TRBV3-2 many TGTGCCAGCAGCCAAGTCCGAAAACGGAGGAAGAACACCGGGGAGCTGTTTTTT CASSQVRKRRKNTGELFF
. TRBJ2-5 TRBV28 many TGTGCCAGCAGGTCGACCGAGACCCAGTACTTC CASRSTETQYF
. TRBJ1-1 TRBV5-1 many TGCGCCAGCAGCTTGGTCAGCCCAATGAACACTGAAGCTTTCTTT CASSLVSPMNTEAFF
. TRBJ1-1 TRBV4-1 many TGCGCCAGCAGCCAAGGAAGTCTACCGGCCACTGAAGCTTTCTTT CASSQGSLPATEAFF
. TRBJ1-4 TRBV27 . TGTGCCAGTCGCCCATCCCTCTCGGGGGAAAAACTGTTTTTT CASRPSLSGEKLFF
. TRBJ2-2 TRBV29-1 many TGCAGCGCTGGTCTAATCCCCGGGGAGCTGTTTTTT CSAGLIPGELFF
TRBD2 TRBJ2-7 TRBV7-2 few TGTGCCAGCAGCTTTTCAACGGGAGGGCCCTACGAGCAGTACTTC CASSFSTGGPYEQYF
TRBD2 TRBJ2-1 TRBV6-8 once TGCGCCAGCAGTGTAGGACTGGCGGGAGGAAGCGGGGACAATGAGCAGTTCTTC CASSVGLAGGSGDNEQFF
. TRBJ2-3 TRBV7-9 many TGTGCCAGCAGCTTCGGGGGTCGAGATACGCAGTATTTT CASSFGGRDTQYF
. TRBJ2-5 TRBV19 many TGTGCCAGTAGCCCTCGGGGCAGAGAAGAGACCCAGTACTTC CASSPRGREETQYF
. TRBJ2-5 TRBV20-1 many TGCAGTGTTCATACCTGGGGGGTCTCGGGAAAAGAGACCCAGTACTTC CSVHTWGVSGKETQYF
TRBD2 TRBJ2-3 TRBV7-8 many TGTGCCAGCAGCCTCACCGGGACTAGCGGGAGTCGTACGGGGCAGTATTTT CASSLTGTSGSRTGQYF
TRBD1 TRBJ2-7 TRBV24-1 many TGTGCCACCAGTGACCCGGGACAGGGGTCCTACGAGCAGTACTTC CATSDPGQGSYEQYF
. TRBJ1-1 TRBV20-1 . TGCAGTGCTAGAGTTCCCAGGGAGAGCACTGAAGCTTTCTTT CSARVPRESTEAFF
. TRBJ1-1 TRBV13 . TGTGCCAGCAGCTTAGGGTCTTCGGGTCTACTGAACACTGAAGCTTTCTTT CASSLGSSGLLNTEAFF
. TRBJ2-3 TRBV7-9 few TGTGCCAGCAGAAACAATGAGGGTACGCAGTATTTT CASRNNEGTQYF
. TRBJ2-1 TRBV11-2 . TGTGCCAGCAGCGGATTTGGTGCCGGGAATGATGAGCAGTTCTTC CASSGFGAGNDEQFF